This T cell receptor (beta chain) was captured in a study of T cell responses to AZD1222 COVID-19 vaccine. Study-wide findings and caveats: Most donors were white British, females outnumbered males, and clonal diversity was possibly underestimated.

CDR3 size: 16 residues. V lost 8 bases and J lost 5, with 19 bases in between. Germline-derived CDR1 and CDR2 are WNHNN and SYGVQD (reference sequence). Generated by immunoSEQ multiplex PCR, the TCRdb table keeps only in-frame clones and is missing some. The repertoire holds about 150,000 clones, with 80% to 95% as singletons. Worth noting for this clone: Its antigen is still unknown.

This clonotype originated in an adult who received the AZD1222 COVID-19 vaccine. The chain carries TRBV10-1 and TRBJ1-6; TRBD1 might be the D (6 bases). The specimen was peripheral blood, collected 28 days after the second AZD1222 dose. CDR3 residues: CASRGDIASNNSPLHF. DNA of the CDR3: TGCGCCAGCCGAGGGGACATCGCCTCTAATAATTCACCCCTCCACTTT.